The 25 T cell receptor beta chains reported below all come from one sample, sequenced in a study of T-cell memory formation after mild COVID-19. TCRdb fed the 5' RACE reads into MiXCR, producing one record per CDR3 protein. The sample lists 410,000 or so distinct CDR3 sequences; under 25% were seen once. The source material was PBMCs or a T cell subset sorted from them (not recorded which). The receptors stem from an adult woman who had mild COVID-19 (a few samples of this study predate the infection). Cell type and time point are not known.

This clonotype was found many times. The chain links TRBV5-1 to TRBJ2-2; D is unresolved. Trimming pared 5 bases from V and 3 bases from J, leaving 2 bases between. Germline CDR1 is SGHRS and CDR2 is YFSETQ. CDR3 length: 11 amino acids. The CDR3, as DNA: TGCGCCAGCAGTGACACCGGGGAGCTGTTTTTT. Its protein product is CASSDTGELFF.

The J gene is TRBJ2-1, the V gene TRBV2; no reliable D call. Germline loops: CDR1 SNHLY, CDR2 FYNNEI. The ends were cut back, 6 bases at V and 8 bases at J, with 17 bases in the middle. The CDR3 consists of 14 residues. The CDR3 sequence: CASRRLASLDEQFF. The CDR3 region has the DNA TGTGCCAGCAGGCGCTTAGCCTCTCTGGATGAGCAGTTCTTC. Filled out from reference TRBV2 and TRBJ2-1, the complete variable domain reads EPEVTQTPSHQVTQMGQEVILRCVPISNHLYFYWYRQILGQKVEFLVSFYNNEISEKSEIFDDQFSVERPDGSNFTLKIRSTKLEDSAMYFCASRRLASLDEQFFGPGTRLTVL.

There are a few counts of this clonotype. V is TRBV5-1 and J is TRBJ1-6; 8 nucleotides align to TRBD1. The germline gives CDR1 SGHRS, CDR2 YFSETQ. V shed 4 bases and J 6 bases; nucleotides not matched to a gene: 6. This CDR3 has 15 residues. CDR3 sequence reads: CASSTGTGSNSPLHF. In DNA, the CDR3 is TGCGCCAGCAGCACCGGGACAGGAAGTAATTCACCCCTCCACTTT.

Many counts were recorded for this clonotype. This chain links TRBV7-2 with TRBJ2-7, with TRBD2 matching 13 bases. V shed 8 bases, J shed 5 bases, and the junction held 9 bases outside the gene matches. Germline lookup yields CDR1 SGHTA and CDR2 FQGNSA. The length of the CDR3 is 15 residues. The CDR3 DNA follows: TGTGCCAGCCGAACTACTAGCGGGAGGGCCGACGAGCAGTACTTC. This encodes CASRTTSGRADEQYF.

V gene TRBV20-1 combines with J gene TRBJ2-1; D gene uncertain. Trimming shortened V by 1 base and J by 9 bases, and 13 bases separated the two germline ends. Germline CDR1 is DFQATT and CDR2 is SNEGSKA (reference sequence). The CDR3 spans 13 residues. This chain's CDR3 is CSARGRPGSEQFF. The CDR3 region has the DNA TGCAGTGCTAGAGGCAGGCCTGGAAGTGAGCAGTTCTTC.

This clonotype was seen a few times. V is TRBV24-1 and J is TRBJ2-1, with no clear D. V was pared by 7 bases and J by 6 bases, with 9 bases between. CDR3 length equals 12 residues. CDR1 is KGHDR, CDR2 SFDVKD, per germline. DNA for the CDR3: TGTGCCACCAGAGGGCTCGGCAATGAGCAGTTCTTC. Translated, it gives CATRGLGNEQFF.

A single count supports this clonotype. The chain employs TRBV24-1 and TRBJ1-2; D is unresolved. V was cut by 5 bases and J by 9 bases, with 15 bases left in between. This CDR3 spans 13 amino acids. CDR1 and CDR2 (germline): KGHDR, SFDVKD. The CDR3: CATSAGFTTSYTF. Written as DNA, the CDR3 is TGTGCCACCAGTGCGGGGTTCACAACAAGCTACACCTTC.

This clonotype was seen more than once but under ten times. The gene calls are TRBV6-2 or TRBV6-3 and TRBJ2-3, with TRBD1 identical over 7 bases. The V gene end was trimmed by 2 bases and the J gene end by 3 bases; junction bases not matched to a gene: 17. The CDR3 spans 19 residues. Germline loops: CDR1 MNHEY, CDR2 SVGEGT. The CDR3: CASSYPLGQFGLLTDTQYF. In DNA, the CDR3 is TGTGCCAGCAGTTACCCCTTGGGACAGTTTGGGCTTCTGACAGATACGCAGTATTTT.

This clonotype was recorded a few times. The chain uses TRBV18 and TRBJ1-1; a possible D gene is TRBD1 (5 bases). The CDR3 runs 14 residues. The V end was cut by 2 bases, the J end by 6 bases, with 13 bases between. CDR1 KGHSH and CDR2 LQKENI come from the germline V gene. The CDR3 protein is CASSPEGFGAEAFF. The CDR3 DNA follows: TGTGCCAGCTCACCAGAGGGGTTTGGGGCTGAAGCTTTCTTT.

The rearrangement links TRBV10-3 to TRBJ1-1; D is ambiguous. V was clipped by 2 bases and J by 5 bases, with 15 bases between them. The CDR3 loop spans 15 amino acids. The V gene's germline CDR1 is ENHRY and CDR2 SYGVKD. CDR3 residues: CAISEPGRVRTEAFF. The CDR3 coding sequence is TGTGCCATCAGTGAGCCCGGACGGGTAAGGACTGAAGCTTTCTTT.

The rearrangement uses TRBV12-3 or TRBV12-4 and TRBJ2-1; D call uncertain. Trimming cost V 7 bases and J 1 base, with 8 bases left between them. The CDR3 contains 13 residues. The CDR3 here is CASKLVSYNEQFF. DNA of the CDR3: TGTGCCAGCAAGCTGGTATCCTACAATGAGCAGTTCTTC.

This clonotype has just a few counts. The chain uses TRBV12-3 or TRBV12-4 and TRBJ2-5, with a tentative D call TRBD2 (6 bases). Trimming took off 3 bases at V and 5 bases at J, with 16 bases between the two ends. The CDR3 extends over 15 amino acids. The CDR3 is CASSFASGSGETQYF. The CDR3 coding sequence is TGTGCCAGCAGTTTTGCCAGCGGGTCTGGGGAGACCCAGTACTTC.

This clonotype was detected a few times. This rearrangement joins TRBV7-9 to TRBJ2-7, with 8 bases matching TRBD2. Germline V gene lookup returns CDR1 SEHNR and CDR2 FQNEAQ (reference sequence). The CDR3 length is 15 residues. Germline trimming cut 1 base from V and 2 bases from J; bases unmatched to any gene: 4. Here the CDR3 DNA reads TGTGCCAGCAGCTTAGGCGGACTAGCACCCTACGAGCAGTACTTC. Translation: CASSLGGLAPYEQYF. The whole variable domain, remainder taken from reference TRBV7-9 and TRBJ2-7, is DTGVSQNPRHKITKRGQNVTFRCDPISEHNRLYWYRQTLGQGPEFLTYFQNEAQLEKSRLLSDRFSAERPKGSFSTLEIQRTEQGDSAMYLCASSLGGLAPYEQYFGPGTRLTVT.

The chain has TRBV9 and TRBJ2-5; TRBD2 matches 9 bases. The germline V gene encodes CDR1 SGDLS and CDR2 YYNGEE. CDR3 size: 16 residues. V lost 4 bases, J lost 5 bases, and 12 bases stayed unmatched. The DNA of the CDR3 is TGTGCCAGCAGCACCCGGTTTAGCGGGGGTTCGGAGACCCAGTACTTC. Translated: CASSTRFSGGSETQYF.

V usage is TRBV2 and J usage is TRBJ2-7; TRBD1 matches at 9 bases. V lost 6 bases, J lost 6 bases, and 12 bases stayed unmatched. The length of the CDR3 is 15 residues. Germline loops: CDR1 SNHLY, CDR2 FYNNEI. The CDR3: CASREPGQGSREQYF. CDR3 sequence (DNA): TGTGCCAGCAGGGAACCGGGACAGGGTTCTCGCGAGCAGTACTTC.

This rearrangement joins TRBV15 to TRBJ1-5; D unresolved. V shed 5 bases and J shed 5 bases, with 7 bases lying between them. CDR3 length: 12 residues. Germline CDR1 and CDR2: LNHNV and YYDKDF (reference sequence). The CDR3 here is CATSETYQPQHF. As DNA, the CDR3 is TGTGCCACCAGCGAAACTTATCAGCCCCAGCATTTT.

V gene TRBV25-1 combines with J gene TRBJ2-5; no firm D call. Germline loops: CDR1 MGHDK, CDR2 SYGVNS. Trimming pared 4 bases from V and 2 bases from J, leaving 8 bases between. There are 13 residues in the CDR3. DNA for the CDR3: TGTGCCAGCAGTGGCTCAATACAAGAGACCCAGTACTTC. This gives the protein CASSGSIQETQYF.

This clonotype was counted between two and nine times. The V and J genes are TRBV5-1 and TRBJ2-2, with 9 bases aligning to TRBD1. The CDR3 loop spans 15 amino acids. The V segment lost 1 base and the J segment 5 bases; nucleotides outside the gene matches: 3. Germline V gene sequence: CDR1 SGHRS, CDR2 YFSETQ. CDR3 DNA sequence: TGCGCCAGCAGCTTGTCAGGACAGGGGACCGGGGAGCTGTTTTTT. As protein: CASSLSGQGTGELFF.

This chain joins TRBV15 and TRBJ1-5; D is unresolved. The germline V gene has CDR1 LNHNV and CDR2 YYDKDF (reference sequence). The CDR3 is 14 amino acids. V was pared by 0 bases and J by 7 bases, with 10 bases between. CDR3 nucleotide sequence: TGTGCCACCAGCAGAGATCCGTCTGGACAGCCCCAGCATTTT. It codes for CATSRDPSGQPQHF. The variable domain in full, completed from reference TRBV15 and TRBJ1-5, reads DAMVIQNPRYQVTQFGKPVTLSCSQTLNHNVMYWYQQKSSQAPKLLFHYYDKDFNNEADTPDNFQSRRPNTSFCFLDIRSPGLGDTAMYLCATSRDPSGQPQHFGDGTRLSIL.

V is TRBV5-1 and J is TRBJ2-7; D is tentatively TRBD1 or TRBD2 (5 bases each). There are 14 residues in the CDR3. V lost 1 base and J lost 6, with 14 bases in between. The germline gives CDR1 SGHRS, CDR2 YFSETQ. This chain's CDR3 is CASSLSRDAFEQYF. The CDR3 region has the DNA TGCGCCAGCAGCTTGAGTCGGGACGCCTTCGAGCAGTACTTC.

There are a few counts of this clonotype. The CDR3 here is CSVRQGLSYNSPLHF. CDR3 sequence (DNA): TGCAGCGTTCGGCAGGGGCTATCCTATAATTCACCCCTCCACTTT. The V call is TRBV29-1, the J call TRBJ1-6, with a possible D match to TRBD1 (6 bases). This CDR3 is 15 amino acids long. The V and J ends lost 5 bases and 1 base respectively, with 12 bases between them. The germline V gene encodes CDR1 SQVTM and CDR2 ANQGSEA.

This sequence joins TRBV7-9 and TRBJ1-3; D is perhaps TRBD1 (5 bases). V was cut by 3 bases and J by 2 bases, with 11 bases left in between. CDR3 length: 15 amino acids. The germline gives CDR1 SEHNR, CDR2 FQNEAQ (reference sequence). CDR3 sequence reads: CASSFGGAAGNTIYF. The CDR3 coding sequence is TGTGCCAGCAGCTTTGGGGGAGCGGCTGGAAACACCATATATTTT.

The chain is built from TRBV5-1 and TRBJ2-5; TRBD2 is a possible D gene (7 bases). CDR3 length: 15 residues. The V gene's germline CDR1 is SGHRS and CDR2 YFSETQ. V lost 7 bases, J lost 4 bases, and 20 bases lay in between. The chain's CDR3 is CASRSAPGGRETQYF. In DNA, the CDR3 is TGCGCCAGCCGATCCGCACCGGGGGGCAGAGAGACCCAGTACTTC.

This clonotype turned up a few times. This chain joins TRBV29-1 and TRBJ2-1; D perhaps matches TRBD2 (6 bases). This CDR3 comprises 16 residues. Trimming shortened V by 7 bases and J by 5 bases, and 24 bases separated the two germline ends. Germline CDR1 is SQVTM and CDR2 is ANQGSEA. The chain's CDR3 is CSGGSPEWDSNNEQFF. The CDR3 bases are TGCAGCGGGGGATCCCCTGAATGGGACTCTAACAATGAGCAGTTCTTC.

This chain connects TRBV2 to TRBJ2-7; TRBD2 matches 14 bases. V trimming: 6 bases; J trimming: 4 bases; junction bases outside the gene matches: 11. The CDR3 runs 17 residues. The V gene's germline CDR1 is SNHLY and CDR2 FYNNEI. The CDR3 DNA is TGTGCCAGCAGGGAGACTAGCGGGGGGGCCTTGTTGTACGAGCAGTACTTC. Translated, it gives CASRETSGGALLYEQYF.